Presented here are 26 T cell receptor beta chains from one specimen sequenced in a study of blood T cell repertoires in COVID-19. Profiling relied on immunoSEQ multiplex PCR, and the TCRdb table lists in-frame clones only, not all of them. Found here are approximately 150,000 clones, around 83% of them singletons; the top ten hold less than 9%. Input material: peripheral blood. These receptors came from a man aged 25-45 years with COVID-19, enrolled during active disease.

This clone has just one count. The sample carries other DNA sequences with the same CDR3. The chain links TRBV30 to TRBJ2-1; 7 bases fit TRBD2. CDR1 is GTSNPN and CDR2 is SVGIG in the germline V gene (reference sequence). Trimming removed 0 bases from V and 3 bases from J; junction bases left unmatched: 2. This CDR3 is built from 14 residues. The CDR3 DNA reads TGTGCCTGGAGTGTAGGCGGGAGCTACAATGAGCAGTTCTTC. Encoded protein: CAWSVGGSYNEQFF.

V is TRBV7-8 and J is TRBJ1-1; D is unresolved. The V end was cut by 4 bases, the J end by 7 bases, with 16 bases between. The CDR3 consists of 14 residues. CDR1 and CDR2 from the germline V gene are SGHVS and FQNEAQ. The CDR3 nucleotides read TGTGCCAGCAGCTCTAGGGAGATAAAGGGTGAAGCTTTCTTT. Translated, it gives CASSSREIKGEAFF.

This clone was seen a few times. The chain combines TRBV10-3 with TRBJ2-2; no clear D. This CDR3 has 14 amino acids. From germline, CDR1 is ENHRY and CDR2 SYGVKD. Deletions cut 3 bases from V and 1 base from J, with 6 bases between. CDR3 bases: TGTGCCATCAGTGATGACTTGAACACCGGGGAGCTGTTTTTT. This translates into CAISDDLNTGELFF.

The chain employs TRBV12-3 or TRBV12-4 and TRBJ2-7, with D perhaps TRBD1 (6 bases). Trimming took off 8 bases at V and 1 base at J, with 12 bases between the two ends. CDR3 length: 13 amino acids. The CDR3 loop reads CASVPTGSYEQYF. As DNA, the CDR3 is TGTGCCAGCGTCCCGACAGGTTCCTACGAGCAGTACTTC.

V gene TRBV19 combines with J gene TRBJ2-1; 9 bases map to TRBD1. Germline lookup yields CDR1 LNHDA and CDR2 SQIVND (reference sequence). V lost 5 bases and J lost 15; bases outside the gene matches: 11. This CDR3 is built from 13 residues. CDR3 nucleotides: TGTGCCAGTAGTCGGAACAGGGGGACAGGGAGGTTCTTC. It is translated as CASSRNRGTGRFF.

About this clone: An end of the junction does not agree with germline; a read error may underlie this. The gene calls are TRBV7-7 and TRBJ1-3; TRBD1 matches 7 bases. Looked up from germline, CDR1 is SSHAT and CDR2 is FNYEAQ (reference sequence). This CDR3 comprises 16 residues. The CDR3 DNA reads as TGTGCTAGCAGCCCCCCAACAGGGGTCGGTGGAAACACCATATATTTT. Protein: CASSPPTGVGGNTIYF. Complete variable domain (other parts from reference TRBV7-7 and TRBJ1-3): GAGVSQSPRYKVTKRGQDVTLRCDPISSHATLYWYQQALGQGPEFLTYFNYEAQPDKSGLPSDRFSAERPEGSISTLTIQRTEQRDSAMYRCASSPPTGVGGNTIYFGEGSWLTVV.

The J gene is TRBJ2-7, the V gene TRBV2; no definite D call. Germline V CDR1 and CDR2: SNHLY, FYNNEI. V shed 4 bases and J shed 5 bases, with 9 bases lying between them. There are 12 residues in the CDR3. Here the CDR3 reads CASSATSDEQYF. The CDR3 DNA follows: TGTGCCAGCAGTGCTACGTCGGACGAGCAGTACTTC.

The chain has TRBV10-1 and TRBJ1-4, with TRBD1 matching 7 bases. This CDR3 contains 16 residues. V shed 2 bases and J 7 bases; nucleotides not matched to a gene: 10. Germline V gives CDR1 WNHNN, CDR2 SYGVQD (reference sequence). The CDR3 sequence is CASSELTDRVCEKLFF. CDR3 coding DNA: TGCGCCAGCAGTGAGCTTACCGACAGGGTCTGTGAAAAACTGTTTTTT.

This chain links TRBV7-3 with TRBJ2-7; 9 nucleotides agree with TRBD1. Germline V CDR1 and CDR2: SGHTA, FQGTGA. This CDR3 comprises 16 residues. Trimming took 0 bases from V and 6 from J; bases not matched to a gene: 9. The CDR3 is CASSLTGGTGLAEQYF. The CDR3 nucleotides are TGTGCCAGCAGCTTAACAGGAGGGACAGGGTTGGCCGAGCAGTACTTC.

The rearrangement uses TRBV7-9 and TRBJ2-7; TRBD1 aligns across 7 bases. Germline V CDR1 and CDR2: SEHNR, FQNEAQ (reference sequence). The CDR3 is 15 residues long. The V segment lost 5 bases and the J segment 1 base; nucleotides outside the gene matches: 8. CDR3 in DNA: TGTGCCAGCAGCGACTCGACAGGGTTGTCCTACGAGCAGTACTTC. Encoded protein: CASSDSTGLSYEQYF.

The CDR3 DNA reads TGTGCCTGGGTTTCGGGGAACACAGATACGCAGTATTTT. It codes for CAWVSGNTDTQYF. The chain couples TRBV30 to TRBJ2-3; possible D gene TRBD2, 5 bases. CDR3 size: 13 residues. V lost 5 bases and J 2 bases, leaving 11 bases between the germline ends. Per the germline V gene, CDR1 is GTSNPN and CDR2 is SVGIG (reference sequence).

The rearrangement uses TRBV7-2 and TRBJ2-5; TRBD1 aligns across 9 bases. Germline V gives CDR1 SGHTA, CDR2 FQGNSA. V was clipped by 1 base and J by 5 bases; unmatched bases: 5. The CDR3 covers 15 residues. The DNA of the CDR3 is TGTGCCAGCAGCTTAGGGACAGGGGCGACGGAGACCCAGTACTTC. It translates to CASSLGTGATETQYF. Full variable domain (remainder filled in from reference TRBV7-2 and TRBJ2-5): GAGVSQSPSNKVTEKGKDVELRCDPISGHTALYWYRQSLGQGLEFLIYFQGNSAPDKSGLPSDRFSAERTGGSVSTLTIQRTQQEDSAVYLCASSLGTGATETQYFGPGTRLLVL.

This rearrangement joins TRBV14 to TRBJ2-2; a weak D match, TRBD1 (6 bases). The CDR3 length is 16 residues. The germline V gene encodes CDR1 SGHDN and CDR2 FVKESK. V gave up 4 bases and J gave up 0 bases, with 12 bases separating them. The CDR3 loop is CASSRQVYANTGELFF. For the CDR3, the DNA is TGTGCCAGCAGCCGACAGGTTTACGCGAACACCGGGGAGCTGTTTTTT. The variable domain in full, with the rest retrieved from reference TRBV14 and TRBJ2-2, is EAGVTQFPSHSVIEKGQTVTLRCDPISGHDNLYWYRRVMGKEIKFLLHFVKESKQDESGMPNNRFLAERTGGTYSTLKVQPAELEDSGVYFCASSRQVYANTGELFFGEGSRLTVL.

The genes are TRBV10-1 and TRBJ2-1; 14 bases align to TRBD2. The V gene's germline CDR1 is WNHNN and CDR2 SYGVQD (reference sequence). Trimming took 4 bases from V and 9 from J; bases not matched to a gene: 5. CDR3 size: 15 residues. CDR3 protein: CASSGGLAGGPEQFF. The CDR3 nucleotides are TGCGCCAGCAGTGGCGGACTAGCGGGAGGACCTGAGCAGTTCTTC.

The chain has TRBV19 and TRBJ2-3; possible D gene TRBD2, 6 bases. Germline-derived CDR1 and CDR2 are LNHDA and SQIVND (reference sequence). V shed 3 bases and J shed 6 bases, with 13 bases lying between them. This CDR3 spans 14 amino acids. CDR3 region: CASSIPSGDDTQYF. Written as DNA, the CDR3 is TGTGCCAGTAGTATCCCCTCGGGAGACGATACGCAGTATTTT.

This chain connects TRBV5-1 to TRBJ1-1; D possibly corresponds to TRBD1 (5 bases). V lost 6 bases and J lost 5, with 14 bases in between. The CDR3 runs to 13 residues. CDR1 is SGHRS, CDR2 YFSETQ, per germline. CDR3 loop: CASMREGRTEAFF. The CDR3 nucleotides are TGCGCCAGCATGAGGGAGGGGAGGACTGAAGCTTTCTTT.

This clone was seen a handful of times. The chain uses TRBV11-2 and TRBJ2-1, with 7 bases matching TRBD2. The CDR3 covers 14 residues. The junction had 10 bases not matched to a gene; V was cut back by 2 bases and J by 12 bases. Germline values: CDR1 SGHAT, CDR2 FQNNGV. The CDR3 reads CASSLIGLAVGQFF. For the CDR3, the DNA is TGTGCCAGCAGCTTAATAGGGCTAGCGGTCGGGCAGTTCTTC.

The chain recombines TRBV3-1 (or the pseudogene TRBV3-2) with TRBJ2-7; TRBD2 agrees at 14 bases. This CDR3 spans 17 amino acids. J lost 5 bases, V lost 0 bases, and 6 bases had no gene match. Germline CDR1 LGHDT, CDR2 YNNKEL (reference sequence). In nucleotides, the CDR3 is TGTGCCAGCAGCCAAGAATGGACTAGCGGGGGGCGGGACGAGCAGTACTTC. Its protein is CASSQEWTSGGRDEQYF.

This chain links TRBV19 with TRBJ2-7; D may be TRBD2 (7 bases). Trimming took 5 bases from V and 7 from J, leaving 15 bases between them. This CDR3 spans 13 amino acids. CDR1 and CDR2 (germline): LNHDA, SQIVND (reference sequence). The CDR3: CASSPSGGLEQYF. For the CDR3, the DNA is TGTGCCAGTAGTCCCTCGGGGGGCTTGGAGCAGTACTTC.

This chain uses TRBV5-6 with TRBJ1-2, with D possibly matching TRBD1 (6 bases). CDR1 is SGHDT and CDR2 is YYEEEE in the germline V gene. Between the trimmed V and J ends, which lost 0 bases and 4 bases, there was a span of 10 bases. This CDR3 comprises 14 residues. In DNA, the CDR3 is TGTGCCAGCAGCTTGGACAGGGTAACCTATGGCTACACCTTC. Amino acids: CASSLDRVTYGYTF.

The V call is TRBV19, the J call TRBJ2-5; TRBD2 agrees at 13 bases. CDR1 and CDR2 (germline): LNHDA, SQIVND (reference sequence). The CDR3 extends over 15 amino acids. The J segment lost 4 bases and the V segment lost 5 bases, leaving 4 bases of the junction unmatched. CDR3: CASSGTSGEGETQYF. CDR3 sequence (DNA): TGTGCCAGTAGTGGGACTAGCGGGGAGGGAGAGACCCAGTACTTC.

The chain couples TRBV7-8 to TRBJ2-1; maybe TRBD2 (5 bases). The germline gives CDR1 SGHVS, CDR2 FQNEAQ. Trimming left V 2 bases short and J 4 bases short, with 12 bases between. CDR3 length equals 15 residues. In nucleotides, the CDR3 is TGTGCCAGCAGCTTAAGCGGTTTCCGTTACAATGAGCAGTTCTTC. It yields the protein CASSLSGFRYNEQFF.

The chain links TRBV28 to TRBJ2-2; 8 nucleotides match TRBD1. CDR3 length: 15 residues. Germline V gene data show CDR1 as MDHEN and CDR2 as SYDVKM. Trimming took 6 bases from V and 1 from J; bases not matched to a gene: 4. CDR3: CASSRTGWNTGELFF. DNA for the CDR3: TGTGCCAGCAGCCGGACAGGGTGGAACACCGGGGAGCTGTTTTTT.

This chain links TRBV28 with TRBJ2-1; 12 nucleotides line up with TRBD2. Germline V gene lookup returns CDR1 MDHEN and CDR2 SYDVKM. The CDR3 length is 15 residues. V was pared by 4 bases and J by 7 bases, with 5 bases of the junction left unmatched. CDR3 loop: CASSYGTSGRNEQFF. DNA of the CDR3: TGTGCCAGCAGTTACGGAACTAGCGGGAGGAATGAGCAGTTCTTC.

J is TRBJ2-3 and V is TRBV24-1, with unresolved D. CDR3 length equals 14 residues. Germline lookup yields CDR1 KGHDR and CDR2 SFDVKD. Trimming shortened V by 8 bases and J by 1 base, and 12 bases separated the two germline ends. The DNA for the CDR3 is TGTGCCACCACTTCAGTGGAGCGCACAGATACGCAGTATTTT. Translation gives CATTSVERTDTQYF.

The J gene is TRBJ2-6, the V gene TRBV7-8, with a possible D match to TRBD1 (6 bases). The CDR3 is made up of 16 amino acids. Trimming pared 5 bases from V and 0 bases from J, leaving 11 bases between. The germline V gene encodes CDR1 SGHVS and CDR2 FQNEAQ. The CDR3 DNA reads TGTGCCAGCAGCACTGGGACATCCTCTGGGGCCAACGTCCTGACTTTC. Protein sequence: CASSTGTSSGANVLTF.